The 25 T cell receptor beta chains presented below share a single source sample, sequenced in a study of T cells in women clearing cervical HPV infection. TCRdb's table, derived via immunoSEQ multiplex PCR, lists solely in-frame clones and lacks some. This sample's table reports 25,000 to 35,000 clones. The sample was blood buffy coat. The receptors were gathered from a woman between 18 and 70 years old with a cervical HPV16 infection that either progressed to CIN3+ or cleared (not recorded which).

Points on this clone: The missing CDR3 end, 3 residues past where the read stops, is filled in from the germline J gene. This chain joins TRBV14 and TRBJ2-7; D uncertain. Germline CDR1 and CDR2: SGHDN and FVKESK. V was cut by 6 bases and J by 3 bases, with 15 bases left in between. The CDR3 contains 14 residues. The CDR3 sequence is CASRSGSPVYEQYF. CDR3 bases read: TGTGCCAGCAGGTCAGGATCCCCCGTCTACGAG.

Concerning this clone itself: The read falls 3 residues short of the CDR3 end, and the missing part is taken from the germline J gene. The V and J genes are TRBV6-4 and TRBJ1-1, with 8 bases identical to TRBD1. The V gene end was trimmed by 6 bases and the J gene end by 6 bases; junction bases not matched to a gene: 12. The germline gives CDR1 MRHNA, CDR2 SNTAGT. The CDR3 totals 15 residues. Partial CDR3 DNA: TGTGCCAGCAGCCCCGCCGGGCAGGGGGCTGCTGAA. It yields the protein CASSPAGQGAAE. The whole CDR3 protein is CASSPAGQGAAEAFF.

The chain's CDR3 is CASSETVNTEAFF. CDR3 bases read: TGTGCCAGCAGCGAGACAGTGAACACTGAA. V gene TRBV7-7 combines with J gene TRBJ1-1; TRBD1 might be the D (5 bases). The read falls 3 residues short of the CDR3 end, and the missing part is taken from the germline J gene. This CDR3 spans 13 amino acids. The V gene's germline CDR1 is SSHAT and CDR2 FNYEAQ (reference sequence). V dropped 5 bases and J dropped 0 bases, with 7 bases sitting between them. Based on the CDR3 plus reference TRBV7-7 and TRBJ1-1, the full variable domain is GAGVSQSPRYKVTKRGQDVTLRCDPISSHATLYWYQQALGQGPEFLTYFNYEAQPDKSGLPSDRFSAERPEGSISTLTIQRTEQRDSAMYRCASSETVNTEAFFGQGTRLTVV.

With respect to this clone: The CDR3 end lies 3 residues beyond the end of the read and is filled in from the germline J gene. This chain uses TRBV5-6 with TRBJ1-1, with 8 bases identical to TRBD1. This CDR3 region has 14 residues. Germline V gives CDR1 SGHDT, CDR2 YYEEEE. V dropped 2 bases and J dropped 5; count of bases not matched to a gene: 5. Incomplete CDR3 DNA: TGTGCCAGCAGCTTCCAGGGGGCAAGGACTGAA. Translation gives CASSFQGARTE. The complete CDR3 protein is CASSFQGARTEAFF. The full variable domain, with the rest looked up from reference TRBV5-6 and TRBJ1-1, is DAGVTQSPTHLIKTRGQQVTLRCSPKSGHDTVSWYQQALGQGPQFIFQYYEEEERQRGNFPDRFSGHQFPNYSSELNVNALLLGDSALYLCASSFQGARTEAFFGQGTRLTVV.

With regard to this clone: The sequenced fragment ends 3 residues before the CDR3 boundary, so the rest is inferred from the germline J gene. This chain connects TRBV20-1 to TRBJ2-5; 7 bases map to TRBD2. The ends lost 3 bases at V and 4 bases at J; junction bases unmatched: 17. The CDR3 contains 17 residues. Looked up from germline, CDR1 is DFQATT and CDR2 is SNEGSKA (reference sequence). Incomplete CDR3 DNA: TGCAGTGCTAGTCACCCTGGCGGGCGGGGCGGGGGAGAGACC. Translating it yields CSASHPGGRGGGET. The full CDR3 protein reads CSASHPGGRGGGETQYF.

Notes on this clone: The read halts 3 residues ahead of the CDR3 end, with the missing end drawn from the germline J gene. The chain combines TRBV20-1 with TRBJ2-1; D is possibly TRBD2 (6 bases). This CDR3 has 16 residues. V lost 3 bases to trimming and J lost 6 bases, with 21 bases between them. CDR1 and CDR2 from the germline V gene are DFQATT and SNEGSKA (reference sequence). The CDR3 bases that were read are TGCAGTGCTAGGGGGGGACTCGATAGACCCTCCAATGAG. It is translated as CSARGGLDRPSNE. The entire CDR3 is CSARGGLDRPSNEQFF.

Turning to this clone: The read halts 3 residues ahead of the CDR3 end, with the missing end drawn from the germline J gene. The chain has TRBV2 and TRBJ1-4, with TRBD1 identical over 9 bases. Trimming cost V 10 bases and J 6 bases; bases outside gene matches: 6. The CDR3 is made up of 13 amino acids. From germline, CDR1 is SNHLY and CDR2 FYNNEI. The CDR3 spells CATRQGEDEKLFF. CDR3 DNA, as far as it was read: TGTGCCACCCGACAGGGGGAAGATGAAAAA.

Details on this clone: Coverage ceases 3 residues before the CDR3 finishes, and the germline J gene fills in the end. This chain uses TRBV2 with TRBJ1-6; D possibly corresponds to TRBD1 (5 bases). The V and J ends lost 3 bases and 0 bases respectively, with 18 bases between them. From germline, CDR1 is SNHLY and CDR2 FYNNEI. The CDR3 loop spans 19 amino acids. This CDR3 reads CASSDQGSYMSSYNSPLHF. The sequenced part of the CDR3 DNA is TGTGCCAGCAGTGATCAGGGAAGTTACATGAGCTCCTATAATTCACCC.

In regard to this clone: The CDR3 goes on 3 residues after the read ends, and that part is filled in from the germline J gene. The V call is TRBV11-2, the J call TRBJ2-7, with 9 bases matching TRBD1. CDR1 is SGHAT and CDR2 is FQNNGV in the germline V gene. The CDR3 covers 15 residues. Trimming at V came to 5 bases and at J to 5 bases, leaving 10 bases not matched to a gene. The CDR3 sequence: CASSPTGTGRNEQYF. Incomplete CDR3 DNA: TGTGCCAGCAGCCCAACCGGGACAGGGAGGAACGAG. The whole variable domain, filled in from reference TRBV11-2 and TRBJ2-7, reads EAGVAQSPRYKIIEKRQSVAFWCNPISGHATLYWYQQILGQGPKLLIQFQNNGVVDDSQLPKDRFSAERLKGVDSTLKIQPAKLEDSAVYLCASSPTGTGRNEQYFGPGTRLTVT.

Concerning this clone: The CDR3 goes on 3 residues after the read ends, and that part is filled in from the germline J gene. This chain connects TRBV19 to TRBJ2-1; perhaps TRBD2 as D (6 bases). This CDR3 region has 15 residues. The V gene's germline CDR1 is LNHDA and CDR2 SQIVND (reference sequence). The V gene lost 4 bases and the J gene lost 0 bases, with 10 bases spanning the gap. CDR3 DNA (partial): TGTGCCAGTAGTAAGTACGGGGGCTCCTACAATGAG. This codes for CASSKYGGSYNE. The CDR3 as a whole reads CASSKYGGSYNEQFF. The whole variable domain, remainder taken from reference TRBV19 and TRBJ2-1, is DGGITQSPKYLFRKEGQNVTLSCEQNLNHDAMYWYRQDPGQGLRLIYYSQIVNDFQKGDIAEGYSVSREKKESFPLTVTSAQKNPTAFYLCASSKYGGSYNEQFFGPGTRLTVL.

To note about this clone: The CDR3 end falls 3 residues outside the read, so it is completed with the germline J gene. The chain uses TRBV29-1 and TRBJ2-1; 9 nucleotides align to TRBD1. The CDR3 length is 17 residues. Germline CDR1 and CDR2: SQVTM and ANQGSEA. The V segment lost 5 bases and the J segment 0 bases; nucleotides outside the gene matches: 11. The DNA read from the CDR3 is TGCAGCGTTACACCGCCGCCGGGACAGGGCTCCTACAATGAG. Its protein is CSVTPPPGQGSYNE. The full-length CDR3 reads as CSVTPPPGQGSYNEQFF.

A remark on this clone: The sequence runs out 3 residues before the end of the CDR3; the remainder is reconstructed from the germline J gene. The V and J genes are TRBV11-2 and TRBJ1-6; TRBD1 matches 8 bases. Germline assignment: CDR1 SGHAT and CDR2 FQNNGV. The CDR3 has 15 amino acids. Trimming at V came to 5 bases and at J to 7 bases, leaving 7 bases not matched to a gene. CDR3 sequence reads: CASSLQGGDNSPLHF. CDR3 DNA, as far as it was read: TGTGCCAGCAGCCTACAGGGGGGGGACAATTCACCC.

About this clone: The read ends 3 residues early relative to the CDR3; the germline J gene fills the gap. This rearrangement joins TRBV2 to TRBJ2-3, with D tentatively TRBD1 (5 bases). Per germline, CDR1 SNHLY and CDR2 FYNNEI. The CDR3 has 15 residues. Trimming pared 4 bases from V and 1 base from J, leaving 12 bases between. Here the CDR3 reads CASSVRGRGTDTQYF. The part of the CDR3 DNA that was read is TGTGCCAGCAGTGTTAGGGGCCGGGGCACAGATACG. Combining the CDR3 with reference TRBV2 and TRBJ2-3 gives the whole variable domain EPEVTQTPSHQVTQMGQEVILRCVPISNHLYFYWYRQILGQKVEFLVSFYNNEISEKSEIFDDQFSVERPDGSNFTLKIRSTKLEDSAMYFCASSVRGRGTDTQYFGPGTRLTVL.

Details on this clone: The observed sequence ends 3 residues before the CDR3 terminus, with the missing tail filled in from the germline J gene. This sample includes further DNA sequences coding for the same CDR3. The chain is built from TRBV19 and TRBJ2-6, with D possibly TRBD1 on 5 matching bases. Trimming took 5 bases from V and 3 from J, leaving 11 bases between them. Germline V gene sequence: CDR1 LNHDA, CDR2 SQIVND (reference sequence). The CDR3 runs 15 residues. Here the CDR3 reads CASSVQGGGANVLTF. Incomplete CDR3 DNA: TGTGCCAGTAGTGTCCAGGGTGGTGGGGCCAACGTC.

For this clone: The read ends 3 residues shy of where the CDR3 ends; the end is completed using the germline J gene. This chain links TRBV20-1 with TRBJ1-2; a possible D gene is TRBD1 (6 bases). The CDR3 has 16 amino acids. Trimming pared 4 bases from V and 4 bases from J, leaving 22 bases between. Germline CDR1 reads DFQATT; CDR2 reads SNEGSKA (reference sequence). Incomplete CDR3 DNA: TGCAGTGCTAACCCACGCCCCACAGGGTTCATCTATGGC. Translated, it gives CSANPRPTGFIYG. The whole CDR3 protein is CSANPRPTGFIYGYTF.

Regarding this clone: The read terminates 3 residues before the CDR3 end, so the remaining end is supplied by the germline J gene. The rearrangement joins TRBV5-1 to TRBJ1-1, with D maybe TRBD1 (5 bases). V was cut by 0 bases and J by 0 bases, with 15 bases left in between. Germline lookup yields CDR1 SGHRS and CDR2 YFSETQ. The CDR3 is made up of 17 amino acids. CDR3 DNA, as far as it was read: TGCGCCAGCAGCTTGGCCATGACAGACTTCCTGAACACTGAA. Its translation: CASSLAMTDFLNTE. The full-length CDR3 reads as CASSLAMTDFLNTEAFF.

Regarding this clone: The read finishes 3 residues shy of the CDR3 end, and the germline J gene is used to complete it. The gene calls are TRBV2 and TRBJ1-2, with 11 bases lining up with TRBD1. The germline V gene has CDR1 SNHLY and CDR2 FYNNEI. The CDR3 contains 15 residues. V shed 2 bases and J 7 bases; nucleotides not matched to a gene: 6. The CDR3 protein is CASSELGTGGFGYTF. The DNA read from the CDR3 is TGTGCCAGCAGTGAACTAGGGACAGGGGGGTTTGGC.

A note on this clone: The CDR3 end lies 3 residues beyond the end of the read and is filled in from the germline J gene. The genes are TRBV19 and TRBJ1-2; possible D gene TRBD1, 5 bases. The CDR3 runs 11 residues. Germline CDR1 is LNHDA and CDR2 is SQIVND (reference sequence). V was trimmed by 9 bases and J by 7 bases, leaving 12 bases between them. The CDR3 sequence: CASQAGGGYTF. CDR3 bases read: TGTGCCAGCCAAGCCGGGGGTGGC.

A remark on this clone: The CDR3 is cut off 3 residues early in the read; its end comes from the germline J gene. The chain recombines TRBV29-1 with TRBJ2-1, with 9 bases fitting TRBD1. The CDR3 is 14 residues long. The V segment lost 6 bases and the J segment 7 bases; nucleotides outside the gene matches: 10. Germline lookup yields CDR1 SQVTM and CDR2 ANQGSEA. The CDR3 loop is CSVATGGIGNEQFF. The CDR3 DNA, read in part, is TGCAGCGTGGCGACAGGGGGGATAGGGAATGAG.

Worth noting for this clone: The read ends 3 residues shy of where the CDR3 ends; the end is completed using the germline J gene. This chain connects TRBV28 to TRBJ1-5; D is uncertain. V lost 10 bases and J 7 bases, leaving 14 bases between the germline ends. CDR1 is MDHEN, CDR2 SYDVKM, per germline. This CDR3 region has 12 residues. Incomplete CDR3 DNA: TGTGCCATCGCGAGGGCGGGGCAGCCC. It codes for CAIARAGQP. The whole CDR3 sequence is CAIARAGQPQHF.

In regard to this clone: One end of the junction is discordant with germline, which a read error may explain. The read terminates 3 residues before the CDR3 end, so the remaining end is supplied by the germline J gene. The chain couples TRBV7-9 to TRBJ2-7; D gene uncertain. The germline gives CDR1 SEHNR, CDR2 FQNEAQ (reference sequence). The CDR3 is 12 residues long. CDR3 amino acids: CSSSLQTYEQYF. The CDR3 bases that were read are TGTTCCAGCAGCTTACAGACCTACGAG.

A note on this clone: The read halts 3 residues ahead of the CDR3 end, with the missing end drawn from the germline J gene. The chain employs TRBV19 and TRBJ1-5; D is unresolved. The CDR3 totals 18 residues. Germline values: CDR1 LNHDA, CDR2 SQIVND (reference sequence). The ends were cut back, 5 bases at V and 0 bases at J, with 20 bases in the middle. This CDR3 is CASSRGINGLFSNQPQHF. The sequenced CDR3 bases are TGTGCCAGTAGTCGAGGGATAAATGGACTGTTTAGCAATCAGCCC.

This clone registers medium-sized by frequency. The observed sequence ends 3 residues before the CDR3 terminus, with the missing tail filled in from the germline J gene. V usage is TRBV13 and J usage is TRBJ2-5; TRBD1 is a possible D gene (6 bases). V gave up 1 base and J gave up 5 bases, with 17 bases separating them. CDR3 length: 16 residues. Germline-derived CDR1 and CDR2 are PRHDT and FYEKMQ (reference sequence). The CDR3 spells CASSLAGDGLEETQYF. The CDR3 DNA, read in part, is TGTGCCAGCAGCTTAGCAGGGGACGGACTTGAGGAGACC.

Points on this clone: The CDR3 is cut off 3 residues early in the read; its end comes from the germline J gene. The J gene is TRBJ2-3, the V gene TRBV11-2; D not resolved. Germline values: CDR1 SGHAT, CDR2 FQNNGV. This CDR3 is built from 12 residues. The V end was cut by 1 base, the J end by 4 bases, with 3 bases between. The sequenced part of the CDR3 DNA is TGTGCCAGCAGCTTAGTAGCAGATACG. Translated: CASSLVADT. The whole CDR3 is CASSLVADTQYF.

A word on this clone: Read coverage stops 3 residues before the CDR3 terminus; the germline J gene supplies the remainder. The chain joins TRBV20-1 to TRBJ2-7; a weak D match, TRBD2 (5 bases). There are 15 residues in the CDR3. Germline CDR1 and CDR2: DFQATT and SNEGSKA (reference sequence). Trimming left V 6 bases short and J 3 bases short, with 21 bases between. CDR3: CSAPTTPGILYEQYF. The CDR3 bases that were read are TGCAGTGCGCCGACTACCCCGGGGATCCTCTACGAG.